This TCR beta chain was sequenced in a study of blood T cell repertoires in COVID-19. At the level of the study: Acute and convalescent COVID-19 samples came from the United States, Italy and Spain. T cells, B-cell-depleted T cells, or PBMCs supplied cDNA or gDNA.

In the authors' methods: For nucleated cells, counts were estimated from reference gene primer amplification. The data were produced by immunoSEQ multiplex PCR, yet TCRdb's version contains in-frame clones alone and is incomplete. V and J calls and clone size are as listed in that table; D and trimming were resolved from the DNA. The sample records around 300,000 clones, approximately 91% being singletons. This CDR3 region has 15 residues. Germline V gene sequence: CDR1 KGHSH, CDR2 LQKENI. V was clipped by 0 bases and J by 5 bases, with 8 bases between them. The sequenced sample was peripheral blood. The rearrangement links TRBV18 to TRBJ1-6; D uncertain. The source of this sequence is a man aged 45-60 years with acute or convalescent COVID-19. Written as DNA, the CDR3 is TGTGCCAGCTCACCACCTGGGAGGAATAATTCACCCCTCCACTTT. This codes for CASSPPGRNNSPLHF.